These 14 T cell receptor beta chains originate from one sample sequenced in a study of cytomegalovirus exposure and HLA in healthy donors (dated by TCRdb to 2016 to 2017). The library was generated by the immunoSEQ multiplex PCR assay. As stored in TCRdb, this immuneACCESS dataset retains in-frame rearrangements with V and J assigned. A fraction of the clones does not appear; measured against another copy, unresolved V genes explain less than half of the discrepancy, and the remainder lacks a known reason. The sample contains 55,000 to 80,000 clones, about 95% of them found a single time. The biggest ten clones account for approximately 6.8% of the sample. The sequenced material came from PBMCs. Source of these receptors: a woman aged 18-35 years in good health and CMV-seropositive.

The rearrangement uses TRBV30 and TRBJ1-1; D call uncertain. Trimming left V 2 bases short and J 5 bases short, with 12 bases between. Per the germline V gene, CDR1 is GTSNPN and CDR2 is SVGIG (reference sequence). The CDR3 is 13 residues long. This CDR3 is CAWSTAGGTEAFF. The CDR3 nucleotides are TGTGCCTGGAGTACGGCGGGCGGGACTGAAGCTTTCTTT.

V and J are TRBV2 and TRBJ1-4; D is ambiguous. Germline values: CDR1 SNHLY, CDR2 FYNNEI. The CDR3 runs 10 residues. The ends were cut back, 6 bases at V and 8 bases at J, with 4 bases in the middle. The DNA of the CDR3 is TGTGCCAGCAGCGGGGAAAAACTGTTTTTT. Amino acid sequence: CASSGEKLFF.

The chain couples TRBV10-3 to TRBJ2-7, with 7 bases that match TRBD1. With 1 base clipped from V and 7 bases from J, the junction kept 13 bases outside the gene matches. Germline-derived CDR1 and CDR2 are ENHRY and SYGVKD. This CDR3 contains 16 residues. The CDR3 loop reads CAISEFPDDRAQEQYF. CDR3 DNA: TGTGCCATCAGTGAGTTCCCCGACGACAGGGCACAAGAGCAGTACTTC.

This chain uses TRBV2 with TRBJ2-3, with D perhaps matching TRBD2 (6 bases). The CDR3 is 15 amino acids. V lost 7 bases, J lost 0 bases, and 14 bases lay in between. The germline V gene has CDR1 SNHLY and CDR2 FYNNEI. The CDR3 spells CASKGLFPSTDTQYF. As DNA, the CDR3 is TGTGCCAGCAAGGGACTGTTTCCTAGCACAGATACGCAGTATTTT.

The CDR3 DNA is TGTGCCAGCAGGACAGCGCAGGGGAGAGCCAAAAACATTCAGTACTTC. This gives the protein CASRTAQGRAKNIQYF. The chain links TRBV2 to TRBJ2-4; a possible D gene is TRBD1 (6 bases). V was clipped by 6 bases and J by 0 bases, with 15 bases between them. Germline values: CDR1 SNHLY, CDR2 FYNNEI. The CDR3 runs to 16 residues.

Here the CDR3 reads CASSRQGFAYEQYF. In DNA form, the CDR3 reads TGTGCCAGCAGTCGACAGGGGTTTGCCTACGAGCAGTACTTC. The rearrangement joins TRBV28 to TRBJ2-7; 8 bases match TRBD1. CDR3 size: 14 residues. V was pared by 5 bases and J by 2 bases, with 5 bases of the junction left unmatched. Germline assignment: CDR1 MDHEN and CDR2 SYDVKM.

V usage is TRBV30 and J usage is TRBJ2-7, with 11 bases identical to TRBD2. This CDR3 comprises 13 residues. Germline loops: CDR1 GTSNPN, CDR2 SVGIG (reference sequence). Germline trimming cut 3 bases from V and 6 bases from J; bases unmatched to any gene: 4. Here the CDR3 reads CAWRMGLAVEQYF. The DNA of the CDR3 is TGTGCCTGGAGGATGGGACTAGCGGTCGAGCAGTACTTC.

This chain joins TRBV5-1 and TRBJ1-4; D possibly corresponds to TRBD1 (6 bases). The CDR3 sequence is 14 residues long. Germline V lookup: CDR1 SGHRS, CDR2 YFSETQ. The V end lost 4 bases, the J end lost 7 bases, and 14 bases lay between the germline ends. CDR3 coding DNA: TGCGCCAGCAGCCCACAGGGTACGGGTGAAAAACTGTTTTTT. Its protein is CASSPQGTGEKLFF.

The chain links TRBV2 to TRBJ2-3; D perhaps matches TRBD2 (7 bases). Germline CDR1 SNHLY, CDR2 FYNNEI. V was clipped by 7 bases and J by 3 bases, with 17 bases between them. This CDR3 region has 15 residues. The CDR3: CASTFEGGRTDTQYF. CDR3 nucleotide sequence: TGTGCCAGCACCTTTGAGGGGGGGAGAACAGATACGCAGTATTTT. The complete variable domain, with remaining parts taken from reference TRBV2 and TRBJ2-3, reads EPEVTQTPSHQVTQMGQEVILRCVPISNHLYFYWYRQILGQKVEFLVSFYNNEISEKSEIFDDQFSVERPDGSNFTLKIRSTKLEDSAMYFCASTFEGGRTDTQYFGPGTRLTVL.

This clone has a single count. The J gene is TRBJ2-1, the V gene TRBV4-2; no clear D. Germline CDR1 reads LGHNA; CDR2 reads YNFKEQ. The CDR3 loop spans 15 amino acids. V lost 0 bases and J 0 bases, leaving 6 bases between the germline ends. CDR3 bases: TGTGCCAGCAGCCAAGATTACGGCTCCTACAATGAGCAGTTCTTC. Its protein is CASSQDYGSYNEQFF.

Here the CDR3 reads CASREGRISGNTIYF. The CDR3 nucleotides read TGTGCCAGCAGGGAGGGACGGATCTCTGGAAACACCATATATTTT. The chain recombines TRBV6-7 with TRBJ1-3; tentatively, D is TRBD1 (5 bases). TRBV6-7 is an open reading frame, and its role is uncertain. This CDR3 spans 15 amino acids. V dropped 6 bases and J dropped 0 bases, with 12 bases sitting between them.

This chain joins TRBV28 and TRBJ1-1, with D perhaps TRBD1 (5 bases). Deletions cut 7 bases from V and 0 bases from J, with 12 bases between. CDR3 length: 14 residues. CDR1 and CDR2 from the germline V gene are MDHEN and SYDVKM. CDR3 sequence reads: CASTGGLMNTEAFF. Written as DNA, the CDR3 is TGTGCCAGCACCGGGGGATTGATGAACACTGAAGCTTTCTTT.

Regarding this clone: One end of the junction varies from germline; a read error may be responsible. The rearrangement links TRBV7-7 to TRBJ2-5; D is ambiguous. The CDR3 extends over 13 amino acids. Germline V lookup: CDR1 SSHAT, CDR2 FNYEAQ (reference sequence). The CDR3 loop reads CASSLGAPETQYF. In nucleotides, the CDR3 is TGTGCTAGCAGCTTAGGAGCTCCGGAGACCCAGTACTTC.

The chain recombines TRBV9 with TRBJ2-5; 12 bases align to TRBD2. V trimming: 2 bases; J trimming: 5 bases; junction bases outside the gene matches: 4. Germline V gene lookup returns CDR1 SGDLS and CDR2 YYNGEE. The CDR3 totals 15 residues. In DNA form, the CDR3 reads TGTGCCAGCAGCGTCCGGACTAGCGGGATTGAGACCCAGTACTTC. It encodes CASSVRTSGIETQYF.